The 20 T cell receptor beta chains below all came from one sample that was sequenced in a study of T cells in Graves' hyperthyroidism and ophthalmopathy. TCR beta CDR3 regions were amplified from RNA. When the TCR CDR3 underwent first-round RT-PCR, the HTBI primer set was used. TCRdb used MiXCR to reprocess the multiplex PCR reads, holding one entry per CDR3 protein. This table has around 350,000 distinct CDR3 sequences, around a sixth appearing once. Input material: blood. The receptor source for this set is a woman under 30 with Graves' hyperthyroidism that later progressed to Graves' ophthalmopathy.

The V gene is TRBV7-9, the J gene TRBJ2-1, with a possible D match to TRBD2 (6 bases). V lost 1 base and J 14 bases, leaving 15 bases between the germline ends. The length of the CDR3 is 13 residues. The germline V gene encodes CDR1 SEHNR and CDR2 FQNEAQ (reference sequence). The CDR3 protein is CASSLVGGIGEFF. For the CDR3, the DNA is TGTGCCAGCAGCTTAGTTGGAGGGATTGGGGAGTTCTTC.

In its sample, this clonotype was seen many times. CDR3 sequence: CASSYLAGTGSDEQYF. The DNA for the CDR3 is TGTGCCAGCAGCTACCTCGCCGGGACAGGGTCCGACGAGCAGTACTTC. V and J are TRBV28 and TRBJ2-7; TRBD1 matches 9 bases. This CDR3 has 16 amino acids. Per the germline V gene, CDR1 is MDHEN and CDR2 is SYDVKM. V was clipped by 6 bases and J by 5 bases; unmatched bases: 14.

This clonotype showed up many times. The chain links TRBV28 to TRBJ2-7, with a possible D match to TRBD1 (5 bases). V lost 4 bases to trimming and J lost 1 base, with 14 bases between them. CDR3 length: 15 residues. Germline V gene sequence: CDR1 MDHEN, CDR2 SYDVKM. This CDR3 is CASSSLDRSSYEQYF. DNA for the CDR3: TGTGCCAGCAGTTCTCTCGACAGATCTTCCTACGAGCAGTACTTC.

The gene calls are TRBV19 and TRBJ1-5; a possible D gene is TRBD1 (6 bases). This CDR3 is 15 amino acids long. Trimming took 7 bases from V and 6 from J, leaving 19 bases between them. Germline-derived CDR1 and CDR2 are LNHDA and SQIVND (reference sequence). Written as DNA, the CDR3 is TGTGCCAGTATAGGGCTGGAACAGGGCGGTCAGCCCCAGCATTTT. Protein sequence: CASIGLEQGGQPQHF.

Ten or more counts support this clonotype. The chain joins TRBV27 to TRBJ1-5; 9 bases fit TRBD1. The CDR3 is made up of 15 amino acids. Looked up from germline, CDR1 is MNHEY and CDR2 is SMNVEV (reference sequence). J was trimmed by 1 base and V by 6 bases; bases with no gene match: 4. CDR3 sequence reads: CASRQGQGSNQPQHF. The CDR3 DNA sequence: TGTGCCAGCAGACAAGGACAGGGGAGCAATCAGCCCCAGCATTTT.

CDR3 loop: CSARDRYRGDLVEQYF. The CDR3 DNA follows: TGCAGTGCTAGAGATCGATACAGGGGAGATCTCGTCGAGCAGTACTTC. The genes are TRBV20-1 and TRBJ2-7; TRBD1 matches 7 bases. The V gene's germline CDR1 is DFQATT and CDR2 SNEGSKA (reference sequence). The CDR3 consists of 16 residues. V lost 0 bases, J lost 6 bases, and 14 bases stayed unmatched.

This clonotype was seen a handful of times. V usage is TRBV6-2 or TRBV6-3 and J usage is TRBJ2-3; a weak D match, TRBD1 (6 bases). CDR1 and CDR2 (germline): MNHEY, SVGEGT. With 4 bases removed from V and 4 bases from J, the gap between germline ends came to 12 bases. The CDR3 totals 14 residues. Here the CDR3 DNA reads TGTGCCAGCAGTTTGTCCACAGGGCCAGATACGCAGTATTTT. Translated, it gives CASSLSTGPDTQYF.

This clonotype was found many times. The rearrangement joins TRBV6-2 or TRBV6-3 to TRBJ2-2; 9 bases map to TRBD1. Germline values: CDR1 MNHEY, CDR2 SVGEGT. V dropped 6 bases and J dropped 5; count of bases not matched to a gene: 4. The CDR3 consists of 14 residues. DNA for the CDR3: TGTGCCAGCAGACGGACAGGGGCGACCGGGGAGCTGTTTTTT. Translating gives CASRRTGATGELFF.

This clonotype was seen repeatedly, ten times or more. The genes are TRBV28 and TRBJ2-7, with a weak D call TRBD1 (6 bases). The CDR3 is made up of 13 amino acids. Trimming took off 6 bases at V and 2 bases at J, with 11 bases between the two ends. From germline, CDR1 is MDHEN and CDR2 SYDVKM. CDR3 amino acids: CASRGGETYEQYF. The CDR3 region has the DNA TGTGCCAGCAGAGGGGGAGAGACCTACGAGCAGTACTTC.

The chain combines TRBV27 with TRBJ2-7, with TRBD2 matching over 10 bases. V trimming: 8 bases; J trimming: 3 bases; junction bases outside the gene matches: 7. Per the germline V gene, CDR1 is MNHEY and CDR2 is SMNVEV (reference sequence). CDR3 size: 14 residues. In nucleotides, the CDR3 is TGTGCCAGCGCTATCGGACTAGCGGTCTACGAGCAGTACTTC. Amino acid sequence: CASAIGLAVYEQYF.

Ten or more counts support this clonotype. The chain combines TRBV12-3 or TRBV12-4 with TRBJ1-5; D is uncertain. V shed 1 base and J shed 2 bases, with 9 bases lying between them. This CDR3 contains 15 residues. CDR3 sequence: CASSLGDSGNQPQHF. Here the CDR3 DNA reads TGTGCCAGCAGTTTAGGGGATAGCGGCAATCAGCCCCAGCATTTT.

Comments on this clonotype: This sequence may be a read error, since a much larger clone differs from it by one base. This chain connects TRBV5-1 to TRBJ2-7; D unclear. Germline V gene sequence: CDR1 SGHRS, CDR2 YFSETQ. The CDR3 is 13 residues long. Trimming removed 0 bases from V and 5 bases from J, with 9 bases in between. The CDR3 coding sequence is TGCGCCAGCAGCTTGGGGCGATTGAACGAGCAGTACTTC. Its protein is CASSLGRLNEQYF.

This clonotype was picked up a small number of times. CDR3 residues: CASKRNLGSGANVLTF. In DNA, the CDR3 is TGTGCCAGCAAACGTAATCTCGGCTCTGGGGCCAACGTCCTGACTTTC. The J gene is TRBJ2-6, the V gene TRBV2; unclear D gene. V was trimmed by 7 bases and J by 0 bases, leaving 13 bases between them. The CDR3 has 16 amino acids. Germline V gene sequence: CDR1 SNHLY, CDR2 FYNNEI.

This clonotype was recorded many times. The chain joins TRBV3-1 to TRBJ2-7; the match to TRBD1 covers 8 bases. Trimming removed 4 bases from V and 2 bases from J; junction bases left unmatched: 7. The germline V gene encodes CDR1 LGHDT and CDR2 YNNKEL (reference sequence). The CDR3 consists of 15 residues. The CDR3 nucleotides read TGTGCCAGCAGCCGAAACGGACAGGGAACCTACGAGCAGTACTTC. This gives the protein CASSRNGQGTYEQYF.

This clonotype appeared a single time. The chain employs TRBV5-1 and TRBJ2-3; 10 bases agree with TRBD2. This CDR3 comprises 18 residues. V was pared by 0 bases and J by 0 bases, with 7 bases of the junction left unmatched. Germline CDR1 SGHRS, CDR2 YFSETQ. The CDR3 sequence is CASSLVRTSGGSTDTQYF. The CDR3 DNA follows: TGCGCCAGCAGCTTGGTTCGGACTAGCGGAGGGAGCACAGATACGCAGTATTTT.

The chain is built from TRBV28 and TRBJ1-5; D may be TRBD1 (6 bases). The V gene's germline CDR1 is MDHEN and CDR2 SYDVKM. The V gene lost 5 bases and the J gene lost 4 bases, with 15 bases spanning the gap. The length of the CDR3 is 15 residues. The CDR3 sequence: CASSTYGQLNQPQHF. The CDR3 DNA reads TGTGCCAGCAGTACATACGGACAGCTAAATCAGCCCCAGCATTTT.

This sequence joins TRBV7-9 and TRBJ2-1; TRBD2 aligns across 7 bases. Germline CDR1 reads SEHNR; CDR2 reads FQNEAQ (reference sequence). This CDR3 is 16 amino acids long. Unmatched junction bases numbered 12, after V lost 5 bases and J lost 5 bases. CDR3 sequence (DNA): TGTGCCAGCAGCCCGCCGGGGATGCTAGCGGACAATGAGCAGTTCTTC. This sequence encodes CASSPPGMLADNEQFF. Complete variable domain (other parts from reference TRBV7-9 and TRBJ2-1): DTGVSQNPRHKITKRGQNVTFRCDPISEHNRLYWYRQTLGQGPEFLTYFQNEAQLEKSRLLSDRFSAERPKGSFSTLEIQRTEQGDSAMYLCASSPPGMLADNEQFFGPGTRLTVL.

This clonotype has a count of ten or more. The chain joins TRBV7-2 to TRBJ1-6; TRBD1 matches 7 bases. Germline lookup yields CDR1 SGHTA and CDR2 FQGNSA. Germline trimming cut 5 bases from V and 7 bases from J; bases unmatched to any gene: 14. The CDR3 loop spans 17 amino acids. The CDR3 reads CASSRLRERGLNSPLHF. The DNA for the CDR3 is TGTGCCAGCAGCCGGCTGAGAGAGAGGGGGCTAAATTCACCCCTCCACTTT.

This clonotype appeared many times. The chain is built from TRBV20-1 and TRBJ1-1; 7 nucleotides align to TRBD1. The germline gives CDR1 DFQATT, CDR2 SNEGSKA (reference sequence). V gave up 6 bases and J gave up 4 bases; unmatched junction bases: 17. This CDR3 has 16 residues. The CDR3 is CSAKTPTGWRSTEAFF. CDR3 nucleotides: TGCAGTGCCAAGACCCCGACAGGGTGGCGGAGCACTGAAGCTTTCTTT.

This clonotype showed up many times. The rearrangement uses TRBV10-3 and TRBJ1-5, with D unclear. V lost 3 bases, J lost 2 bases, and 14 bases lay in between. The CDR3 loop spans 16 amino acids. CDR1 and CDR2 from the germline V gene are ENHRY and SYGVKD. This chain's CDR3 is CAISDMGGMGNQPQHF. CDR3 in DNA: TGTGCCATCAGTGACATGGGTGGCATGGGCAATCAGCCCCAGCATTTT.